This TCR beta chain is drawn from a study of response to subunit inactivated influenza vaccine. Overall study results and limits: T cells newly recruited by each seasonal influenza vaccination are few, the authors suggested.

This CDR3 comprises 14 residues. Germline CDR1 DFQATT, CDR2 SNEGSKA (reference sequence). V was trimmed by 6 bases and J by 3 bases, leaving 15 bases between them. A word on this clonotype: What it binds is unknown.

TCRdb recomputed calls from the RT-PCR reads with MiXCR, one row per CDR3 protein. The sample yields just over 300,000 distinct CDR3 sequences, 21% seen once. The chain joins TRBV20-1 to TRBJ2-1, with D tentatively TRBD2 (5 bases). The starting material was PBMCs from blood, obtained 21 months after vaccination. The source is a man aged 50-75 years who received an inactivated influenza vaccine. Here the CDR3 reads CSATTRVGYNEQFF. DNA for the CDR3: TGCAGTGCCACCACTAGAGTCGGCTACAATGAGCAGTTCTTC.